This TCR beta chain was identified during a study of blood T cell repertoires in COVID-19. Overall study: Samples taken during acute and convalescent COVID-19 were collected in the United States, Italy and Spain. Sources were T cells, B-cell-depleted T cells, or PBMCs; the material itself was cDNA or gDNA.

Methods used by the authors: By means of reference gene primer amplification, nucleated cell counts were estimated. Assay used: immunoSEQ multiplex PCR; TCRdb lists only in-frame clones, some missing. That table gives V, J and clone size, and the DNA gave D and trimming. The sample includes about 250,000 clones, 86% of them seen just once. CDR1 is SNHLY, CDR2 FYNNEI, per germline. Trimming shortened V by 6 bases and J by 8 bases, and 22 bases separated the two germline ends. CDR3 size: 15 residues. The specimen sequenced was peripheral blood. The chain links TRBV2 to TRBJ1-2, with a possible D match to TRBD1 (6 bases). The TCR was taken from a woman in her sixties who had recovered from COVID-19. The chain's CDR3 is CASREQGFGAMGYTF. In DNA, the CDR3 is TGTGCCAGCAGGGAACAGGGTTTTGGGGCTATGGGCTACACCTTC.